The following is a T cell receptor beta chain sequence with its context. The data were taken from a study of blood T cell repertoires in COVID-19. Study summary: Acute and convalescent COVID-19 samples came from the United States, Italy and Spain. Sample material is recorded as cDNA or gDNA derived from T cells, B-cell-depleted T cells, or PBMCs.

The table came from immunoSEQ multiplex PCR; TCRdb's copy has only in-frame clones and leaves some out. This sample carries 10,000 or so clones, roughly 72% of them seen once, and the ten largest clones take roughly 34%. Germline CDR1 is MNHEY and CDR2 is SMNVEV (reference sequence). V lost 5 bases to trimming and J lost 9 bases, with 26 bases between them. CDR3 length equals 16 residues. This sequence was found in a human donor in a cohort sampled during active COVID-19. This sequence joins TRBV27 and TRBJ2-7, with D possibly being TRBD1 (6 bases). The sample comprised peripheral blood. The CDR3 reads CASSLASGHNLNRQYF. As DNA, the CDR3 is TGTGCCAGCAGTCTCGCCTCGGGACACAACCTGAACCGGCAGTACTTC.